This T cell receptor beta chain was captured in a study of blood T cells in healthy people across ages. Per the germline V gene, CDR1 is SGHAT and CDR2 is FQNNGV. The CDR3 runs 15 residues. Trimming shortened V by 0 bases and J by 0 bases, and 9 bases separated the two germline ends. Then a second PCR, running about 6 to 11 cycles, was carried out with a sample-barcoded 5' primer and a J-beta primer mix. TCRdb analysed the 5' RACE reads with MiXCR anew, one entry per CDR3 protein. The sample consists of about 970,000 distinct CDR3 sequences, 45% to 60% of them appearing once. This clonotype originated in a woman aged 55 to 70 in good health. The chain recombines TRBV11-2 with TRBJ2-7; the D gene could be TRBD1 or TRBD2 (5 bases each). Sequencing used blood. CDR3 DNA sequence: TGTGCCAGCAGCTTAGACGCAGGGAGCTCCTACGAGCAGTACTTC. Its translation is CASSLDAGSSYEQYF.